This TCR beta chain was recorded in a study of shared clonotypes between healthy human individuals. Original methodology: ImmunoSEQ output lacked quality scores and full-length reads, limiting matched filtering. Repertoires were generated with immunoSEQ multiplex PCR, while TCRdb's copy carries only in-frame clones and drops some. That table is the source of V, J and clone size, and D and trimming were worked out from the DNA. The sample includes hundreds of thousands of clones, around 96% of them seen just once. CDR1 and CDR2 (germline): KGHSH, LQKENI. Trimming took off 4 bases at V and 2 bases at J, with 12 bases between the two ends. The CDR3 loop spans 15 amino acids. In the case of this clone: The antigen remains undetermined.

General study findings and limits: The sharing of 4% to 5.5% of naive CD4 clonotypes was seen across a few donors. Estimated richness was generally greater in naive than memory subsets.

The V and J genes are TRBV18 and TRBJ2-4; tentative D call: TRBD1 (5 bases). This receptor was obtained from a woman in her twenties or thirties in good health. The sample taken for sequencing was naive CD4+ T cells sorted from blood. Subset reported: CD45RA+ positively selected. Written as DNA, the CDR3 is TGTGCCAGCTCACGTTGGCAGGGTACCAAAAACATTCAGTACTTC. Protein product: CASSRWQGTKNIQYF.